The source of this T cell receptor beta chain is a study of T cell responses to AZD1222 COVID-19 vaccine. Sequenced by immunoSEQ multiplex PCR; TCRdb stores in-frame clones only, minus some. The data show about 130,000 clones, about 86% seen once. There are 13 residues in the CDR3. Deletions cut 5 bases from V and 0 bases from J, with 5 bases between. Germline V lookup: CDR1 SGDLS, CDR2 YYNGEE. The chain couples TRBV9 to TRBJ1-4; D remains ambiguous. Sequences were derived from peripheral blood, sampled on day 0 of AZD1222 vaccination. This TCR came from an adult in good health. CDR3 nucleotides: TGTGCCAGCAGACGCTCAACTAATGAAAAACTGTTTTTT. Translating it yields CASRRSTNEKLFF. The variable domain in full, with the rest retrieved from reference TRBV9 and TRBJ1-4, is DSGVTQTPKHLITATGQRVTLRCSPRSGDLSVYWYQQSLDQGLQFLIQYYNGEERAKGNILERFSAQQFPDLHSELNLSSLELGDSALYFCASRRSTNEKLFFGSGTQLSVL.